This entry lists 27 T cell receptor beta chains sequenced from one sample in a study of blood T cell repertoires in COVID-19. Libraries were prepared by immunoSEQ multiplex PCR; TCRdb keeps only in-frame clonotypes and omits some of them. The table includes about 25,000 clones, about 80% detected once. Material: peripheral blood. These receptors originate from a human donor in a cohort sampled during active COVID-19.

In nucleotides, the CDR3 is TGTGCCAGCAGCTTAAACAGGGTAAGCAATCAGCCCCAGCATTTT. Protein product: CASSLNRVSNQPQHF. V and J are TRBV7-9 and TRBJ1-5; TRBD1 is a possible D gene (6 bases). The germline V gene encodes CDR1 SEHNR and CDR2 FQNEAQ (reference sequence). V lost 2 bases to trimming and J lost 1 base, with 9 bases between them. CDR3 length: 15 residues.

The rearrangement joins TRBV6-2 or TRBV6-3 to TRBJ1-1; D gene ambiguous. Trimming removed 0 bases at V and 0 bases at J, with 5 bases between. Germline CDR1 is MNHEY and CDR2 is SVGEGT. The CDR3 spans 14 residues. This CDR3 reads CASSYSAVNTEAFF. DNA for the CDR3: TGTGCCAGCAGTTACTCGGCAGTGAACACTGAAGCTTTCTTT.

V gene TRBV4-2 combines with J gene TRBJ2-7; TRBD2 might be the D (6 bases). The CDR3 runs to 11 residues. With 3 bases removed from V and 6 bases from J, the gap between germline ends came to 6 bases. Germline CDR1 reads LGHNA; CDR2 reads YNFKEQ. The CDR3 nucleotides read TGTGCCAGCAGCCATAGCGGCGAGCAGTACTTC. It is translated as CASSHSGEQYF.

The gene calls are TRBV11-2 and TRBJ2-2; unclear D gene. The V gene lost 5 bases and the J gene lost 6 bases, with 10 bases spanning the gap. Germline V gives CDR1 SGHAT, CDR2 FQNNGV. The CDR3 loop spans 13 amino acids. The CDR3 DNA reads TGTGCCAGCAGCCCCATCGTAGCCGGGGAGCTGTTTTTT. Amino acid sequence: CASSPIVAGELFF. Combining the CDR3 with reference TRBV11-2 and TRBJ2-2 gives the whole variable domain EAGVAQSPRYKIIEKRQSVAFWCNPISGHATLYWYQQILGQGPKLLIQFQNNGVVDDSQLPKDRFSAERLKGVDSTLKIQPAKLEDSAVYLCASSPIVAGELFFGEGSRLTVL.

The genes are TRBV27 and TRBJ2-1, with a possible D match to TRBD2 (6 bases). The CDR3 consists of 14 residues. V lost 3 bases, J lost 1 base, and 7 bases lay in between. Germline V lookup: CDR1 MNHEY, CDR2 SMNVEV (reference sequence). The CDR3 nucleotides are TGTGCCAGCAGTTTTGGGGGGTCCTACAATGAGCAGTTCTTC. Protein: CASSFGGSYNEQFF.

This chain joins TRBV4-2 and TRBJ2-7; maybe TRBD1 (6 bases). Trimming took off 1 base at V and 0 bases at J, with 10 bases between the two ends. From germline, CDR1 is LGHNA and CDR2 YNFKEQ. The CDR3 extends over 15 amino acids. CDR3 coding DNA: TGTGCCAGCAGCCAAGCCCACAGGGACTCCTACGAGCAGTACTTC. Encoded protein: CASSQAHRDSYEQYF.

The gene calls are TRBV10-1 and TRBJ2-5, with TRBD1 matching over 7 bases. The CDR3 consists of 15 residues. From germline, CDR1 is WNHNN and CDR2 SYGVQD (reference sequence). Germline trimming cut 0 bases from V and 9 bases from J; bases unmatched to any gene: 10. The CDR3 is CASSESLGTELSQYF. The CDR3 bases are TGCGCCAGCAGTGAGTCTCTGGGGACAGAGCTGTCCCAGTACTTC.

The chain recombines TRBV7-2 with TRBJ2-2; maybe TRBD2 (6 bases). CDR1 SGHTA and CDR2 FQGNSA come from the germline V gene. Between the trimmed V and J ends, which lost 2 bases and 3 bases, there was a span of 10 bases. The CDR3 has 15 residues. CDR3: CASSLLAGYTGELFF. CDR3 bases: TGTGCCAGCAGCTTATTGGCGGGGTACACCGGGGAGCTGTTTTTT.

The V call is TRBV4-1, the J call TRBJ2-3; TRBD2 matches 8 bases. V trimming: 4 bases; J trimming: 0 bases; junction bases outside the gene matches: 3. Germline CDR1 MGHRA, CDR2 YSYEKL. The CDR3 is 15 amino acids. CDR3: CASSRTGGSTDTQYF. The DNA of the CDR3 is TGCGCCAGCAGCCGGACGGGGGGGAGCACAGATACGCAGTATTTT.

In this sample, this clone turned up a few times. This chain links TRBV12-5 with TRBJ2-7, with 9 bases matching TRBD1. Germline CDR1 is LGHNT and CDR2 is FRNRAP. The CDR3 has 15 residues. V gave up 1 base and J gave up 3 bases; unmatched junction bases: 4. The CDR3 reads CASGLGTGVGYEQYF. The CDR3 coding sequence is TGTGCTAGTGGTTTGGGGACAGGGGTAGGCTACGAGCAGTACTTC.

A single count supports this clone. The J gene is TRBJ2-3, the V gene TRBV9; 7 bases match TRBD1. The CDR3 covers 18 residues. Germline V gene data show CDR1 as SGDLS and CDR2 as YYNGEE. V trimming: 0 bases; J trimming: 0 bases; junction bases outside the gene matches: 10. The chain's CDR3 is CASSVEAGGIGSTDTQYF. The CDR3 bases are TGTGCCAGCAGCGTAGAGGCAGGGGGTATTGGTAGCACAGATACGCAGTATTTT. The whole variable domain, remainder taken from reference TRBV9 and TRBJ2-3, is DSGVTQTPKHLITATGQRVTLRCSPRSGDLSVYWYQQSLDQGLQFLIQYYNGEERAKGNILERFSAQQFPDLHSELNLSSLELGDSALYFCASSVEAGGIGSTDTQYFGPGTRLTVL.

This clone has just one count. This chain uses TRBV7-3 with TRBJ2-3; D is possibly TRBD2 (6 bases). Per the germline V gene, CDR1 is SGHTA and CDR2 is FQGTGA. The CDR3 length is 16 residues. Trimming left V 5 bases short and J 3 bases short, with 18 bases between. As DNA, the CDR3 is TGTGCCAGCAGCCCGGGACTTACACTCCGAACAGATACGCAGTATTTT. It codes for CASSPGLTLRTDTQYF.

This clone was seen a handful of times. The chain links TRBV5-4 to TRBJ2-7; D may be TRBD1 (5 bases). Germline V gives CDR1 SGHNT, CDR2 YYREEE (reference sequence). This CDR3 has 13 residues. V lost 2 bases and J 2 bases, leaving 8 bases between the germline ends. Here the CDR3 reads CASSFGATYEQYF. The CDR3 nucleotides are TGTGCCAGCAGCTTTGGGGCGACCTACGAGCAGTACTTC.

The rearrangement joins TRBV5-1 to TRBJ1-2; unclear D gene. This CDR3 has 13 amino acids. Trimming left V 0 bases short and J 8 bases short, with 11 bases between. Germline CDR1 reads SGHRS; CDR2 reads YFSETQ. The CDR3 nucleotides are TGCGCCAGCAGCTTGGAGCCGGGAAGGGGCTACACCTTC. Its translation is CASSLEPGRGYTF.

The chain joins TRBV4-1 to TRBJ1-1, with no clear D. The V end lost 1 base, the J end lost 12 bases, and 18 bases lay between the germline ends. Per the germline V gene, CDR1 is MGHRA and CDR2 is YSYEKL. This CDR3 contains 14 residues. The CDR3: CASSQAISAWSPFF. DNA for the CDR3: TGCGCCAGCAGCCAAGCTATTTCCGCCTGGTCTCCTTTCTTT.

This chain links TRBV28 with TRBJ1-3; D unresolved. The germline V and J ends were trimmed by 5 bases and 0 bases, with 14 bases remaining between them. Germline V gene lookup returns CDR1 MDHEN and CDR2 SYDVKM. This CDR3 is built from 16 residues. CDR3 sequence (DNA): TGTGCCAGCAGTCCCGGGTCTACCTTCTCTGGAAACACCATATATTTT. Its protein is CASSPGSTFSGNTIYF.

The genes are TRBV7-8 and TRBJ2-1; TRBD1 agrees at 11 bases. CDR1 SGHVS and CDR2 FQNEAQ come from the germline V gene. The CDR3 is made up of 16 amino acids. The V gene end was trimmed by 6 bases and the J gene end by 4 bases; junction bases not matched to a gene: 8. The CDR3 DNA follows: TGTGCCAGCAGTATCCGGGACAGGGGGATATACAATGAGCAGTTCTTC. Translation: CASSIRDRGIYNEQFF.

The chain recombines TRBV5-1 with TRBJ1-6, with D possibly being TRBD1 (5 bases). Trimming cost V 0 bases and J 7 bases, with 8 bases left between them. CDR3 length: 14 residues. The germline V gene encodes CDR1 SGHRS and CDR2 YFSETQ. CDR3 in DNA: TGCGCCAGCAGCTTGGGACAGCCGAATTCACCCCTCCACTTT. Its translation is CASSLGQPNSPLHF.

J is TRBJ1-4 and V is TRBV18; TRBD1 might be the D (6 bases). The CDR3 length is 14 residues. Germline values: CDR1 KGHSH, CDR2 LQKENI. V gave up 3 bases and J gave up 5 bases, with 10 bases separating them. CDR3 DNA sequence: TGTGCCAGCTCACCGACAGGCGAAAATGAAAAACTGTTTTTT. Residues: CASSPTGENEKLFF.

The V and J genes are TRBV7-8 and TRBJ2-5; 7 bases match TRBD2. Germline V lookup: CDR1 SGHVS, CDR2 FQNEAQ. With V trimmed by 2 bases and J by 0 bases, 6 bases remained unmatched. CDR3 length: 16 residues. The CDR3 protein is CASSLSGLDYQETQYF. In nucleotides, the CDR3 is TGTGCCAGCAGCTTATCAGGACTAGATTACCAAGAGACCCAGTACTTC.

This sequence joins TRBV10-3 and TRBJ2-7, with 8 bases lining up with TRBD1. J lost 0 bases, V lost 7 bases, and 8 bases had no gene match. CDR1 is ENHRY and CDR2 is SYGVKD in the germline V gene. The CDR3 totals 15 residues. DNA of the CDR3: TGTGCCATCATGGGGGGACAGGTGAGCTCCTACGAGCAGTACTTC. Translated: CAIMGGQVSSYEQYF.

The V call is TRBV12-5, the J call TRBJ2-1, with 14 bases matching TRBD2. The CDR3 is 15 residues long. CDR1 and CDR2 from the germline V gene are LGHNT and FRNRAP. The V and J ends lost 6 bases and 8 bases, in that order; junction bases with no gene match: 6. DNA of the CDR3: TGTGCTAGTGGGGTGACTAGCGGGGGGGCCCATGAGCAGTTCTTC. Amino acid sequence: CASGVTSGGAHEQFF.

The chain joins TRBV5-1 to TRBJ2-7; D is unresolved. Germline V gene lookup returns CDR1 SGHRS and CDR2 YFSETQ. V lost 4 bases and J lost 4, with 27 bases in between. This CDR3 has 18 residues. The CDR3 is CASSRTAGDTKKAYEQYF. CDR3 DNA sequence: TGCGCCAGCAGCCGAACCGCTGGTGACACAAAAAAAGCTTACGAGCAGTACTTC. Full variable domain (rest looked up from reference TRBV5-1 and TRBJ2-7): KAGVTQTPRYLIKTRGQQVTLSCSPISGHRSVSWYQQTPGQGLQFLFEYFSETQRNKGNFPGRFSGRQFSNSRSEMNVSTLELGDSALYLCASSRTAGDTKKAYEQYFGPGTRLTVT.

A word on this clone: The same CDR3 also results from other DNA sequences found in this sample. The chain has TRBV5-6 and TRBJ1-2; 12 positions match TRBD1. In germline, CDR1 is SGHDT, CDR2 YYEEEE. The CDR3 length is 15 residues. The trim removed 4 bases at V and 5 bases at J, leaving 6 bases unmatched. The CDR3 DNA reads TGTGCCAGCAGCCCAGGGACAGGGGGCTCGTATGGCTACACCTTC. Protein sequence: CASSPGTGGSYGYTF. Combining the CDR3 with reference TRBV5-6 and TRBJ1-2 gives the whole variable domain DAGVTQSPTHLIKTRGQQVTLRCSPKSGHDTVSWYQQALGQGPQFIFQYYEEEERQRGNFPDRFSGHQFPNYSSELNVNALLLGDSALYLCASSPGTGGSYGYTFGSGTRLTVV.

This sequence joins TRBV28 and TRBJ2-3; perhaps TRBD2 as D (6 bases). Germline loops: CDR1 MDHEN, CDR2 SYDVKM. V dropped 10 bases and J dropped 6 bases, with 17 bases sitting between them. This CDR3 region has 13 residues. The CDR3 sequence is CAILREKGDTQYF. The CDR3 bases are TGTGCCATCCTCCGGGAGAAAGGGGATACGCAGTATTTT.

This chain uses TRBV6-5 with TRBJ1-6, with 7 bases identical to TRBD1. The CDR3 consists of 14 residues. After removal of 2 bases from V and 10 bases from J, the junction contained 5 bases not matched to a gene. Germline loops: CDR1 MNHEY, CDR2 SVGAGI. CDR3 region: CASSYARGRSPLHF. The CDR3 DNA is TGTGCCAGCAGTTACGCCAGGGGGAGATCACCCCTCCACTTT.

V and J are TRBV11-1 and TRBJ1-3; 7 bases map to TRBD1. Germline V CDR1 and CDR2: SGHAT, FQDESV (reference sequence). The V and J ends lost 3 bases and 2 bases, in that order; junction bases with no gene match: 7. This CDR3 has 16 residues. The CDR3 reads CASSLGTVGPGNTIYF. The CDR3 nucleotides are TGTGCCAGCAGCTTGGGGACAGTCGGCCCTGGAAACACCATATATTTT.